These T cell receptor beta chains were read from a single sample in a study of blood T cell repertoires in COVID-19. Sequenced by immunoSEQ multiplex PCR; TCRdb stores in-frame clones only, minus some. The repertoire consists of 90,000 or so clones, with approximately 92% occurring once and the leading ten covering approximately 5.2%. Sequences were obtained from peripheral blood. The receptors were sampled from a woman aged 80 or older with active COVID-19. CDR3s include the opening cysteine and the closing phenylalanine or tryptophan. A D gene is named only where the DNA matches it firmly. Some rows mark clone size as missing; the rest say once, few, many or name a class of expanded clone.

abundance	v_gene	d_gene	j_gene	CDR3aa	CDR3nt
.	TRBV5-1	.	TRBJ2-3	CASSVQADTQYF	TGCGCCAGCAGCGTGCAGGCAGATACGCAGTATTTT
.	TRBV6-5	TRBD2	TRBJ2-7	CASRTGTSGAYEQYF	TGTGCCAGCAGGACAGGGACTAGCGGGGCCTACGAGCAGTACTTC
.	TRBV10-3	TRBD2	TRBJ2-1	CAISPPTSGLVNEQFF	TGTGCCATCAGCCCCCCCACTAGCGGGTTGGTCAATGAGCAGTTCTTC
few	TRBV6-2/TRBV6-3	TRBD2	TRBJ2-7	CASSYLGLASSYEQYF	TGTGCCAGCAGTTACCTGGGACTAGCGAGCTCCTACGAGCAGTACTTC
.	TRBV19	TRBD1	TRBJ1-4	CASKIGQGRNEKLFF	TGTGCCAGTAAGATCGGACAGGGAAGGAATGAAAAACTGTTTTTT
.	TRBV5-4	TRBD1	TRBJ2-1	CASSHAPGTGNNEQFF	TGTGCCAGCAGCCACGCCCCGGGGACAGGTAACAATGAGCAGTTCTTC
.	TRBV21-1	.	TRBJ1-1	CASSRPNTEAFF	TGTGCCAGCAGCAGGCCGAACACTGAAGCTTTCTTT
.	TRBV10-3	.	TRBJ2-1	CAIARTDTYNEQFF	TGTGCCATCGCGAGGACAGACACTTACAATGAGCAGTTCTTC
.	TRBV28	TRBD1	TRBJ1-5	CASRLGQGTSQPQHF	TGTGCCAGCCGGCTGGGACAGGGAACTTCGCAGCCCCAGCATTTT
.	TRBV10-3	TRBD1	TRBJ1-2	CAIRGTGLNYGYTF	TGTGCCATCAGGGGGACAGGGCTGAACTATGGCTACACCTTC
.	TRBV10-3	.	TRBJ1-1	CAISDRGDTEAFF	TGTGCCATCAGTGACAGGGGAGACACTGAAGCTTTCTTT
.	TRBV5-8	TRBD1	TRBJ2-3	CASSLATTGLSTDTQYF	TGTGCCAGCAGCTTGGCCACGACAGGGCTAAGCACAGATACGCAGTATTTT
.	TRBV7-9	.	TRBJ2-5	CASSRRADQETQYF	TGTGCCAGCAGCCGGAGGGCGGATCAAGAGACCCAGTACTTC
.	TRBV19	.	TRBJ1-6	CASSMARRDSPLHF	TGTGCCAGTAGTATGGCCCGGAGGGATTCACCCCTCCACTTT
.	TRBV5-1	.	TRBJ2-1	CASSLIVRGSSYNEQFF	TGCGCCAGCAGCTTGATCGTAAGGGGGAGCTCCTACAATGAGCAGTTCTTC
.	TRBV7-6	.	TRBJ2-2	CASSPQGTGELFF	TGTGCCAGCAGCCCCCAGGGCACCGGGGAGCTGTTTTTT
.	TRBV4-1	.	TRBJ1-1	CASSQERPGKAFF	TGCGCCAGCAGCCAAGAGAGGCCGGGAAAAGCTTTCTTT
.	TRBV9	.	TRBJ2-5	CASSGTPGHPTSTGETQYF	TGTGCCAGCAGCGGAACTCCGGGACACCCAACTTCAACGGGGGAGACCCAGTACTTC
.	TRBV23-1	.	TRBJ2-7	CASSPRGRGVLHEQYF	TGCGCCAGCAGTCCCCGGGGCAGGGGAGTGTTGCACGAGCAGTACTTC
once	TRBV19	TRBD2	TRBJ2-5	CASSISSLAGETQYF	TGTGCCAGTAGTATTTCCTCCCTAGCGGGAGAGACCCAGTACTTC
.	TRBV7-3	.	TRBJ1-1	CASSLMYGVRTEAFF	TGTGCCAGCAGCTTGATGTACGGCGTGAGGACTGAAGCTTTCTTT
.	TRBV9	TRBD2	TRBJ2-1	CASSSRGAGGYNEQFF	TGTGCCAGCAGCTCCCGAGGGGCGGGAGGATACAATGAGCAGTTCTTC
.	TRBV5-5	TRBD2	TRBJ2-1	CASSLGLRGSYNEQFF	TGTGCCAGCAGTCTGGGACTAAGAGGGTCCTACAATGAGCAGTTCTTC
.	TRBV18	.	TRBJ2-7	CASSPPGGYSDYEQYF	TGTGCCAGCTCACCACCTGGGGGCTACAGCGACTACGAGCAGTACTTC
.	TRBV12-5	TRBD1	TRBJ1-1	CASGLTGTGTEAFF	TGTGCTAGTGGTTTGACCGGGACAGGGACTGAAGCTTTCTTT
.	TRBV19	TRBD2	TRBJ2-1	CASSIPGLAGGLYNEQFF	TGTGCCAGTAGTATCCCCGGACTAGCGGGAGGGCTTTACAATGAGCAGTTCTTC
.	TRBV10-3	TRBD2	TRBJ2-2	CAIRGTSGRGTGELFF	TGTGCCATCAGAGGGACTAGCGGGAGAGGTACCGGGGAGCTGTTTTTT
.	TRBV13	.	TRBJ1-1	CASSLDMNTEAFF	TGTGCCAGCAGCTTGGACATGAACACTGAAGCTTTCTTT
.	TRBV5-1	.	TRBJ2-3	CASSLGVEITDTQYF	TGCGCCAGCAGCTTGGGTGTGGAGATCACAGATACGCAGTATTTT
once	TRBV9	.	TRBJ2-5	CASSVLGAETQYF	TGTGCCAGCAGCGTACTGGGGGCGGAGACCCAGTACTTC
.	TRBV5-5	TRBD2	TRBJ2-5	CASSQGLAVLQETQYF	TGTGCCAGCAGCCAGGGACTAGCGGTCCTTCAGGAGACCCAGTACTTC
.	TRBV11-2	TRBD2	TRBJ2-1	CASSLRLAGLVSYNEQFF	TGTGCCAGCAGCTTAAGGTTAGCGGGACTAGTCTCCTACAATGAGCAGTTCTTC
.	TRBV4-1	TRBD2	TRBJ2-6	CASSHLGLADPSGANVLTF	TGCGCCAGCAGCCACCTCGGACTAGCAGATCCCTCTGGGGCCAACGTCCTGACTTTC
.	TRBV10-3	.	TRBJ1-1	CAIRSSGELTEAFF	TGTGCCATCAGATCGTCAGGGGAGTTGACTGAAGCTTTCTTT
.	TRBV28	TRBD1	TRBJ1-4	CASSLVAGGSDEKLFF	TGTGCCAGCAGTTTAGTCGCAGGGGGGTCCGATGAAAAACTGTTTTTT
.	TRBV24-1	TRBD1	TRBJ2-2	CATTGTGYTGELFF	TGTGCCACCACCGGGACAGGCTACACCGGGGAGCTGTTTTTT
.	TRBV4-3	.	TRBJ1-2	CASSQVSGQGYGYTF	TGCGCCAGCAGCCAAGTTAGTGGACAAGGGTACGGCTACACCTTC
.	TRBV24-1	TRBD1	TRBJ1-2	CATSDSGQATSTYGYTF	TGTGCCACCAGTGATTCAGGACAGGCCACCTCCACCTATGGCTACACCTTC
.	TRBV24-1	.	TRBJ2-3	CATSRGATDTQYF	TGTGCCACCAGTAGGGGTGCAACAGATACGCAGTATTTT
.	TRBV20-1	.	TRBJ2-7	CSARDKTGAYF	TGCAGTGCTAGAGATAAAACGGGAGCGTACTTC
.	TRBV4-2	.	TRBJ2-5	CASSQVGLMPQETQYF	TGTGCCAGCAGCCAAGTTGGCCTGATGCCCCAAGAGACCCAGTACTTC
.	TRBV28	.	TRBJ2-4	CASSSPSHLAKNIQYF	TGTGCCAGCAGTTCCCCAAGCCACCTAGCCAAAAACATTCAGTACTTC
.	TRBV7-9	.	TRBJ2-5	CASSQKRQPVSETQYF	TGTGCCAGCAGCCAGAAGCGCCAGCCAGTTTCAGAGACCCAGTACTTC
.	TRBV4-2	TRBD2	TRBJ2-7	CASSQGLASRWTQYF	TGTGCCAGCAGCCAAGGACTAGCTTCACGTTGGACTCAGTACTTC
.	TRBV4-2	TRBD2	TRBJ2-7	CASSQAGTSGGTGYEQYF	TGTGCCAGCAGCCAGGCCGGGACTAGCGGGGGGACAGGTTACGAGCAGTACTTC
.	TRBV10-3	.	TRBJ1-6	CAISGTENSPLHF	TGTGCCATCAGTGGGACAGAGAATTCACCCCTCCACTTT
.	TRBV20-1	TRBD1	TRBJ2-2	CSASVTGGLTGELFF	TGCAGTGCTAGTGTTACAGGGGGTCTCACCGGGGAGCTGTTTTTT
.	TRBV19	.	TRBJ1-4	CASSTLTDRGEKLFF	TGTGCCAGTAGTACCCTCACGGATAGAGGAGAAAAACTGTTTTTT
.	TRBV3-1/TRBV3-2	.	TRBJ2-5	CASSRLGLGAQYF	TGTGCCAGCAGCCGACTAGGCCTCGGGGCCCAGTACTTC
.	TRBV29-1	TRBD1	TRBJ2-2	CSVRTGLNTGELFF	TGCAGCGTTCGGACAGGGCTGAACACCGGGGAGCTGTTTTTT
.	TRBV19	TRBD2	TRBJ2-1	CASSIPFLAGGKYNEQFF	TGTGCCAGTAGTATTCCATTTTTAGCGGGAGGGAAATACAATGAGCAGTTCTTC
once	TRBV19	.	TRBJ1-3	CATSRQNRGNTIYF	TGTGCCACCTCAAGACAGAATCGCGGAAACACCATATATTTT
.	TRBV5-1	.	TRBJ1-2	CASSFRDPNYGYTF	TGCGCCAGCAGCTTCCGGGATCCTAACTATGGCTACACCTTC
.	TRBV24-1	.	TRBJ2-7	CATSDPSGYRRDEQYF	TGTGCCACCAGTGATCCCAGTGGGTACAGGAGGGACGAGCAGTACTTC
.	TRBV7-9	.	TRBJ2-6	CASKEEGAGANVLTF	TGTGCCAGCAAAGAAGAAGGGGCTGGGGCCAACGTCCTGACTTTC
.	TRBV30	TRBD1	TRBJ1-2	CAWSTQGNDGYTF	TGTGCCTGGAGTACACAGGGGAACGATGGCTACACCTTC
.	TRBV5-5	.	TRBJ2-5	CASSLDSGPQETQYF	TGTGCCAGCAGCTTGGATTCTGGGCCTCAAGAGACCCAGTACTTC
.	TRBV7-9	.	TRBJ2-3	CASSLDGVYTDTQYF	TGTGCCAGCAGCTTAGACGGGGTTTACACAGATACGCAGTATTTT
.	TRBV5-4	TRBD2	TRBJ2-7	CASSSLAGSVYEQYF	TGTGCCAGCAGCTCTCTAGCGGGATCGGTCTACGAGCAGTACTTC
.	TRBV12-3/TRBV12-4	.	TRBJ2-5	CASSPGGVGTQYF	TGTGCCAGCAGTCCGGGGGGCGTTGGTACCCAGTACTTC